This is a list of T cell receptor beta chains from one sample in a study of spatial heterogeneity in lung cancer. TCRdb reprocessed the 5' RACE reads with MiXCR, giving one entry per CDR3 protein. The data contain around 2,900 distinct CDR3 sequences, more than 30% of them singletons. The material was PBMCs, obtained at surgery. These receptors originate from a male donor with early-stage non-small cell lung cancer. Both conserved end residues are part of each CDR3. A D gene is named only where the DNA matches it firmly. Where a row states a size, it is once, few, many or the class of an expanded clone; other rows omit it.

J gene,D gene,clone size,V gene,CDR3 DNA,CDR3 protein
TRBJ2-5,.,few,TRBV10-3,TGTGCCATCAGTGAGTCGTGGGCGGAGACCCAGTACTTC,CAISESWAETQYF
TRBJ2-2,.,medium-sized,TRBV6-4,TGTGCCAGCAGTGCCTCGGGGGACACCGGGGAGCTGTTTTTT,CASSASGDTGELFF
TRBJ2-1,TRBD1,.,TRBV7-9,TGTGCCAGCAGCTTTACAGGGGCCTACAATGAGCAGTTCTTC,CASSFTGAYNEQFF
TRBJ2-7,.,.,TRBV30,TGTGCCTGGAGTGAGGGACCTTCTGCGGGGTACGAGCAGTACTTC,CAWSEGPSAGYEQYF
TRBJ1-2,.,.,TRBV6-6,TGTGCCAGCAGTTACCCGACGGCTAACTATGGCTACACCTTC,CASSYPTANYGYTF
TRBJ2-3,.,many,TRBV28,TGTGCCAGCAGTCCTAGTGGGCCCGCGACGCAGTATTTT,CASSPSGPATQYF
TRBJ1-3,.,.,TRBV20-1,TGCAGTGCTGGCCCGGGGCCACGAAACACCATATATTTT,CSAGPGPRNTIYF
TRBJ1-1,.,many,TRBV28,TGTGCCAGCAGCCCAACGGGGGGGCTTGTGAGAGCTTTCTTT,CASSPTGGLVRAFF
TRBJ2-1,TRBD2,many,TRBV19,TGTGCCAGTAGTATAGTTAGCGGGGGCTCCTACAATGAGCAGTTCTTC,CASSIVSGGSYNEQFF
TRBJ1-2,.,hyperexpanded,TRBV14,TGTGCCAGCAGCCAAGACAGGGACCAGTACTATGGCTACACCTTC,CASSQDRDQYYGYTF
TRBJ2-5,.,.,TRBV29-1,TGCAGCGTTGAGAGTCTAGCGGAGACCCAGTACTTC,CSVESLAETQYF
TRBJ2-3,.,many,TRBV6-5,TGTGCCAGCAGTCTGTCCGGGACGGCGGGTTCAGATACGCAGTATTTT,CASSLSGTAGSDTQYF
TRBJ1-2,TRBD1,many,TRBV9,TGTGCCAGCAGCGTAGATGGGACAGCCTATGGCTACACCTTC,CASSVDGTAYGYTF
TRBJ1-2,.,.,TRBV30,TGTGCCTGGATGAAAAGACGTTACTATGGCTACACCTTC,CAWMKRRYYGYTF
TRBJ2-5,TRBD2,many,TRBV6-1,TGTGCCAGCGGGGGACTAGCGGGGGAATGGGAGACCCAGTACTTC,CASGGLAGEWETQYF
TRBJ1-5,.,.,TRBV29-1,TGCAGCGTTAGTGCGGACGTCAATCAGCCCCAGCATTTT,CSVSADVNQPQHF
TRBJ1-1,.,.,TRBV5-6,TGTGCCAGCAGCGTTGGAGGGTCACTGGAGACTGAAGCTTTCTTT,CASSVGGSLETEAFF
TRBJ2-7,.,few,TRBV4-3,TGCGCCAGCAGCCAGAGTAGCAGGGCAGGGGAGCAGTACTTC,CASSQSSRAGEQYF
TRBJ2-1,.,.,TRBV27,TGTGCCAGCAGTTTCCAGACTCGCACTGAGCAGTTCTTC,CASSFQTRTEQFF
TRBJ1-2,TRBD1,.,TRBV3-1,TGTGCCAGCAGCCCAACAGGGGTAGGCTATGGCTACACCTTC,CASSPTGVGYGYTF
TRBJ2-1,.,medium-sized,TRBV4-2,TGTGCCAGCAGCCTACACGGAAGAGAGCAGTTCTTC,CASSLHGREQFF
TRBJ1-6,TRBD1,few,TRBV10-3,TGTGCCATCAGCCCGGGACAGGAGATTTCACCCCTCCACTTT,CAISPGQEISPLHF
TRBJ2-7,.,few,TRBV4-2,TGTGCCAGCAGCCACCCCCATCAGTACTTC,CASSHPHQYF
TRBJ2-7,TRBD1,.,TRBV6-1,TGTGCCAGCAGTCCCCGCCCCCGGGACAGATATAACGAGCAGTACTTC,CASSPRPRDRYNEQYF
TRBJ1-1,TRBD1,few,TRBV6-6,TGTGCCAGCAGTTACGGGCTGGGACAGCTGATGAACACTGAAGCTTTCTTT,CASSYGLGQLMNTEAFF